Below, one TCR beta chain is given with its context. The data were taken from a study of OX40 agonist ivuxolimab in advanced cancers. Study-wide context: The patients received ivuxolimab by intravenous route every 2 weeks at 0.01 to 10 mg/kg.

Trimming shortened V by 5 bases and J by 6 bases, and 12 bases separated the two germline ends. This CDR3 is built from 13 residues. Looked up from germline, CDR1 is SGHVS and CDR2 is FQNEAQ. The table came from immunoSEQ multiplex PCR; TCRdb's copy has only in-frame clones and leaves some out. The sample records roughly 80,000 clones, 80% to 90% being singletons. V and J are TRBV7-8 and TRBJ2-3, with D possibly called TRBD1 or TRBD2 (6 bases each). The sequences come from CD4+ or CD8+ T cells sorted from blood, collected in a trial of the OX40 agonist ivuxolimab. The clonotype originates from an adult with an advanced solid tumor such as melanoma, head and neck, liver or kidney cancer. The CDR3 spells CASSGTGRDTQYF. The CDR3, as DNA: TGTGCCAGCAGCGGAACAGGGAGGGATACGCAGTATTTT.